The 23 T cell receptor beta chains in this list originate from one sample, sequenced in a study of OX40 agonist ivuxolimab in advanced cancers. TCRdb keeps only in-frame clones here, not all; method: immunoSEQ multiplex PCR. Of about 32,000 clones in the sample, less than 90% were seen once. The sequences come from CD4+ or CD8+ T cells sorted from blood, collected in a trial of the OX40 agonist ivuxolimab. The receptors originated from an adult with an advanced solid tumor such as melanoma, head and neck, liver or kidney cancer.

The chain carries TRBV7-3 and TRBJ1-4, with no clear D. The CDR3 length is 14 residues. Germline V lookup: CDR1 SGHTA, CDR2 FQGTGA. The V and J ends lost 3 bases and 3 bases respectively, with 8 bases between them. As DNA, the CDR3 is TGTGCCAGCAGCTTCGGAGGGTCTAATGAAAAACTGTTTTTT. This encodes CASSFGGSNEKLFF.

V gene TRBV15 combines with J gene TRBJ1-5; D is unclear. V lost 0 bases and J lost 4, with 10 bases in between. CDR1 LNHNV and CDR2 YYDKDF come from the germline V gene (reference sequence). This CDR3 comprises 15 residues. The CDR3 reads CATSRDWGRNQPQHF. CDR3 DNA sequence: TGTGCCACCAGCAGAGATTGGGGTCGGAATCAGCCCCAGCATTTT.

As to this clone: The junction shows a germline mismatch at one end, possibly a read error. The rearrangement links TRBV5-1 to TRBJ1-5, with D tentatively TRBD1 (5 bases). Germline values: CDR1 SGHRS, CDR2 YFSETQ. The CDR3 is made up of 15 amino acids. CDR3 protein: CVSSLPGQSNQPQHF. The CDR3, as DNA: TGCGTCAGCAGCTTGCCAGGGCAAAGCAATCAGCCCCAGCATTTT.

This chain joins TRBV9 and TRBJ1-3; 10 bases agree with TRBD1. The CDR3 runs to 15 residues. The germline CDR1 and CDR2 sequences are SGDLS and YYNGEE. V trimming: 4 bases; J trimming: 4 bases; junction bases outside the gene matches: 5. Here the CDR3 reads CASSPDRGRGNTIYF. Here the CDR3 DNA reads TGTGCCAGCAGCCCCGACAGGGGGCGAGGAAACACCATATATTTT.

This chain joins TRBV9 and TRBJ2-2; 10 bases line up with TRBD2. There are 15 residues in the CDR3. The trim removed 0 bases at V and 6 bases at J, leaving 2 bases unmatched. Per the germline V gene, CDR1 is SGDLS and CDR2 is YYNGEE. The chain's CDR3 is CASSVGLAGAGELFF. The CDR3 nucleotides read TGTGCCAGCAGCGTAGGGCTAGCGGGAGCCGGGGAGCTGTTTTTT.

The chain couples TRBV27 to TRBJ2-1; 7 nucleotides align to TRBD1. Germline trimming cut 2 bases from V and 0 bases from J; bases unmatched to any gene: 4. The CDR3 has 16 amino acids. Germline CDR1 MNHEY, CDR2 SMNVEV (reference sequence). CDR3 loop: CASSLATGPSYNEQFF. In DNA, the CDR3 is TGTGCCAGCAGTTTAGCGACAGGGCCCTCCTACAATGAGCAGTTCTTC.

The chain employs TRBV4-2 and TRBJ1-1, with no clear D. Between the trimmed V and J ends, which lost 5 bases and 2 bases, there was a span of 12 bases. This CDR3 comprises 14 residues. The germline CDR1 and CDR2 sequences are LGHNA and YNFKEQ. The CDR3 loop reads CASSLSVVNTEAFF. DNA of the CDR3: TGTGCCAGCAGCTTGTCAGTGGTAAACACTGAAGCTTTCTTT.

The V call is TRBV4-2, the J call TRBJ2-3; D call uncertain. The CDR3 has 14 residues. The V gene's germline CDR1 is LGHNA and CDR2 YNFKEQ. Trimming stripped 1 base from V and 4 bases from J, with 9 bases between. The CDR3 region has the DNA TGTGCCAGCAGCCAAGCGGCCGCGCCAGATACGCAGTATTTT. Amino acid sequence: CASSQAAAPDTQYF.

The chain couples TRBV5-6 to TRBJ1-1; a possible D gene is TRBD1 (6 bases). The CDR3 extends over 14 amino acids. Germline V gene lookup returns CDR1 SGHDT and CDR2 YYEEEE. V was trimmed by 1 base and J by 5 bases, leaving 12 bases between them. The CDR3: CASSLWGAGTEAFF. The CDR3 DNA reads TGTGCCAGCAGCTTGTGGGGGGCAGGGACTGAAGCTTTCTTT.

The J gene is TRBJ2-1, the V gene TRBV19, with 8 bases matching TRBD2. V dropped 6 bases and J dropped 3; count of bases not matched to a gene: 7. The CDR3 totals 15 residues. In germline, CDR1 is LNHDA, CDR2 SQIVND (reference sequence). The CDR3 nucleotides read TGTGCCAGTAGGGGCGGGACTAGGGTCTACAATGAGCAGTTCTTC. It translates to CASRGGTRVYNEQFF.

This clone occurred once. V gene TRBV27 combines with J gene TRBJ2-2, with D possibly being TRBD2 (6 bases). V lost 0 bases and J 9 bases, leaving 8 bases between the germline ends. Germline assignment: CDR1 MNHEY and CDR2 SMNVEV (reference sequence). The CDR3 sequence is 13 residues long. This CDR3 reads CASSLSGGRELFF. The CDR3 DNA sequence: TGTGCCAGCAGTTTATCGGGGGGAAGGGAGCTGTTTTTT.

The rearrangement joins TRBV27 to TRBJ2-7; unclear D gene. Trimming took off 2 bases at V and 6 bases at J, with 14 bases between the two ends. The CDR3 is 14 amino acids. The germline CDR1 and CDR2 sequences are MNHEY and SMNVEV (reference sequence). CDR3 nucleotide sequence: TGTGCCAGCAGTTTAAACCGGGCCTTCGTCGAGCAGTACTTC. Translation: CASSLNRAFVEQYF.

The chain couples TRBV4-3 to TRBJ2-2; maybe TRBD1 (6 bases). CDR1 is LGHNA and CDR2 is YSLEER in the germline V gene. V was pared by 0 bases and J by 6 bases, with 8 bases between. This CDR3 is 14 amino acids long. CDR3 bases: TGCGCCAGCAGCCAAGATGAGGGGGCCGGGGAGCTGTTTTTT. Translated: CASSQDEGAGELFF.

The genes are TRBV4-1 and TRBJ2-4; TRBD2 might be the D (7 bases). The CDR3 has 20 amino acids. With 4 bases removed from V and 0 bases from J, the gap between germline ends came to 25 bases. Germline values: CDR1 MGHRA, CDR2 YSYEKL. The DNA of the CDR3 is TGCGCCAGCAGCCGCGAGGGGGGGCCACAAGTTAGTCTAGCCAAAAACATTCAGTACTTC. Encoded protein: CASSREGGPQVSLAKNIQYF.

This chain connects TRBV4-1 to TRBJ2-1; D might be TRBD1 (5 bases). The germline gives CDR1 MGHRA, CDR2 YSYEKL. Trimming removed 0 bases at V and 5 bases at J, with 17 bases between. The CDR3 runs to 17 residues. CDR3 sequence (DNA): TGCGCCAGCAGCCAAGATCCGGCATCACTGGGGCACAATGAGCAGTTCTTC. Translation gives CASSQDPASLGHNEQFF.

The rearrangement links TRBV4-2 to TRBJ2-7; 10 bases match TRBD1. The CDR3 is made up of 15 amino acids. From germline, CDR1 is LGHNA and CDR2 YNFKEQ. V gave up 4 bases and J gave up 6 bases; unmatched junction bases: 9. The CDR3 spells CASSRAGTGAGEQYF. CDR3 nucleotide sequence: TGTGCCAGCAGCCGAGCCGGGACAGGGGCCGGCGAGCAGTACTTC.

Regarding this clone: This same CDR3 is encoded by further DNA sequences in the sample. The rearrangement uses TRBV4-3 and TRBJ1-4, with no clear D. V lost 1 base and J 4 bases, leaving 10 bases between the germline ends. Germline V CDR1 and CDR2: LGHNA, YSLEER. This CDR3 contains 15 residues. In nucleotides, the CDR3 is TGCGCCAGCAGCCAAGGTTCAGGTTTTAATGAAAAACTGTTTTTT. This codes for CASSQGSGFNEKLFF.

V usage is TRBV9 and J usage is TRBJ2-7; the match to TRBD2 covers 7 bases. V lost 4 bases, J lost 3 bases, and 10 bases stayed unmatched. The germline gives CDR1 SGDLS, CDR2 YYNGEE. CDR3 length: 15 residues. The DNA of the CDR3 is TGTGCCAGCAGCCCCAAACGGGACTACGGCTACGAGCAGTACTTC. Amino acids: CASSPKRDYGYEQYF.

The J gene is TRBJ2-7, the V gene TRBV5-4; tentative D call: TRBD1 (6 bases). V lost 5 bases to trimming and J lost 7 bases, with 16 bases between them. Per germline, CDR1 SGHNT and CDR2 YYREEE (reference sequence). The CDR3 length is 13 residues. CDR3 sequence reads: CASSETGIGEQYF. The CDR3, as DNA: TGTGCCAGCAGTGAAACAGGGATCGGGGAGCAGTACTTC.

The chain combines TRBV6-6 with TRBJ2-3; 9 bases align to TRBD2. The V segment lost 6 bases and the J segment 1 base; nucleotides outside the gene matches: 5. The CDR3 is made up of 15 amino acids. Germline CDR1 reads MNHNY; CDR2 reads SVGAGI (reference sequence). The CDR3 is CASSFLAGRTDTQYF. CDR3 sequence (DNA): TGTGCCAGCAGCTTTCTAGCGGGGCGCACAGATACGCAGTATTTT.

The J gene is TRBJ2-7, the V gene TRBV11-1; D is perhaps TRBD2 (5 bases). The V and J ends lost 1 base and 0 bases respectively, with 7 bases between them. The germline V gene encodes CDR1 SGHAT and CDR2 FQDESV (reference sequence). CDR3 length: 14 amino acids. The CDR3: CASSLVGDSYEQYF. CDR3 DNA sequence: TGTGCCAGCAGCTTAGTGGGAGACTCCTACGAGCAGTACTTC.

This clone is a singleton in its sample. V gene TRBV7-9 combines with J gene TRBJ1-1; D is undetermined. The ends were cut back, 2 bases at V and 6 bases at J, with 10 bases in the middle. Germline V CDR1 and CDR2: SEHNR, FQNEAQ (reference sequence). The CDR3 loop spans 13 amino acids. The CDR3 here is CASSLRPVAEAFF. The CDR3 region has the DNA TGTGCCAGCAGCTTAAGGCCAGTGGCTGAAGCTTTCTTT.

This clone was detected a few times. CDR3 sequence: CASSFGTTGPQHF. As DNA, the CDR3 is TGTGCCAGCAGCTTTGGGACGACGGGGCCCCAGCATTTT. V usage is TRBV9 and J usage is TRBJ1-5; possible D gene TRBD1, 5 bases. The CDR3 runs to 13 residues. V was clipped by 4 bases and J by 9 bases, with 14 bases between them. Germline V gene data show CDR1 as SGDLS and CDR2 as YYNGEE.